This T cell receptor (beta chain) was retrieved from a study of control samples from healthy donors and cancer patients (dated by TCRdb to about 2020). Remarks on this clone: The target of this receptor is not known. Base qualities are missing; no much larger clone stands one base away.

The protocol used for the library was the immunoSEQ multiplex PCR assay. TCRdb stores this immuneACCESS table with in-frame sequences only. Part of the clones is absent; in the studies checked, under half of the shortfall reflects unresolved V genes, and no reason is known for the rest. The sample yields just under 75,000 clones; roughly nine tenths were counted once. The ten most abundant clones make up just under 4% of the sample. The CDR3 spans 13 residues, from the cysteine through the phenylalanine. Just the 39-base CDR3 DNA is kept, in frame starting at base 1. Looking up the germline V gene yields CDR1 SGHVS and CDR2 FNYEAQ. Deletion took 5 bases off V and 13 bases off J, with a span of 18 bases between the germline ends.

Sequenced material: blood. The sequence links TRBV7-6 to TRBJ2-1, with a tentative D call of TRBD1 or TRBD2, each matching 5 bases. This TCR was sampled from a woman in her forties or fifties in good health. CDR3 reads: CASSLGTSPLQFF. The nucleotides are TGTGCCAGCAGCCTCGGGACCTCGCCCCTACAGTTCTTC.